Listed here are 10 T cell receptor beta chains from one sample, sequenced in a study of cytomegalovirus exposure and HLA in healthy donors. This PCR relied on a set of 60 Vbeta primers and 13 Jbeta primers. The table came from immunoSEQ multiplex PCR; TCRdb's copy has only in-frame clones and leaves some out. The sample consists of 140,000 or so clones, about 75% of them appearing once. Sequencing used PBMCs. The source of these receptors is a man aged 60 to 75 in good health and CMV-seronegative.

The V gene is TRBV29-1, the J gene TRBJ2-5, with 13 bases identical to TRBD2. Trimming cost V 2 bases and J 2 bases; bases outside gene matches: 5. CDR1 is SQVTM, CDR2 ANQGSEA, per germline. The CDR3 is made up of 16 amino acids. The CDR3 DNA sequence: TGCAGCGTTGAAAGGACTAGCGGGAGAGTACAAGAGACCCAGTACTTC. This sequence encodes CSVERTSGRVQETQYF.

The J gene is TRBJ1-5, the V gene TRBV10-3; no clear D. CDR3 size: 16 residues. Germline assignment: CDR1 ENHRY and CDR2 SYGVKD. Trimming took off 0 bases at V and 0 bases at J, with 9 bases between the two ends. CDR3 coding DNA: TGTGCCATCAGTGAGTCGTTCACAGTTAGCAATCAGCCCCAGCATTTT. Translation gives CAISESFTVSNQPQHF.

This clone was recorded a few times. The rearrangement links TRBV5-1 to TRBJ1-1; 7 bases line up with TRBD1. The trim removed 4 bases at V and 3 bases at J, leaving 6 bases unmatched. The CDR3 length is 14 residues. In germline, CDR1 is SGHRS, CDR2 YFSETQ. This CDR3 reads CASSRSDRDTEAFF. The CDR3 bases are TGCGCCAGCAGCCGGAGCGACAGGGACACTGAAGCTTTCTTT.

This clone turned up a few times. The chain couples TRBV5-1 to TRBJ1-1; a possible D gene is TRBD1 (5 bases). Trimming removed 4 bases at V and 0 bases at J, with 7 bases between. The CDR3 runs to 13 residues. The V gene's germline CDR1 is SGHRS and CDR2 YFSETQ. In nucleotides, the CDR3 is TGCGCCAGCAGCGGGGGGGTGAACACTGAAGCTTTCTTT. This sequence encodes CASSGGVNTEAFF.

This clone has a handful of counts. The chain combines TRBV5-4 with TRBJ2-1, with TRBD2 matching 9 bases. Unmatched junction bases numbered 11, after V lost 6 bases and J lost 7 bases. This CDR3 has 15 amino acids. CDR1 is SGHNT and CDR2 is YYREEE in the germline V gene (reference sequence). The CDR3 loop is CASTWVTSGPNEQFF. In DNA, the CDR3 is TGTGCCAGCACGTGGGTTACTAGCGGGCCAAATGAGCAGTTCTTC.

The chain has TRBV19 and TRBJ2-5; 8 positions agree with TRBD1. The V and J ends lost 5 bases and 2 bases, in that order; junction bases with no gene match: 10. The germline CDR1 and CDR2 sequences are LNHDA and SQIVND (reference sequence). The CDR3 is 16 residues long. In nucleotides, the CDR3 is TGTGCCAGTAGTGTTCTCACCGGGACAGGACAAGAGACCCAGTACTTC. Amino acids: CASSVLTGTGQETQYF.

This clone was counted a few times. The rearrangement uses TRBV19 and TRBJ2-2; D uncertain. Trimming shortened V by 4 bases and J by 2 bases, and 11 bases separated the two germline ends. The CDR3 loop spans 15 amino acids. Per germline, CDR1 LNHDA and CDR2 SQIVND (reference sequence). CDR3: CASSTLQANTGELFF. The CDR3 DNA reads as TGTGCCAGTAGTACCCTGCAGGCCAACACCGGGGAGCTGTTTTTT. The variable domain in full, completed from reference TRBV19 and TRBJ2-2, reads DGGITQSPKYLFRKEGQNVTLSCEQNLNHDAMYWYRQDPGQGLRLIYYSQIVNDFQKGDIAEGYSVSREKKESFPLTVTSAQKNPTAFYLCASSTLQANTGELFFGEGSRLTVL.

The CDR3 bases are TGTGCCAGCAGCGTAGGCGTTTCGGGCGGGGTCGTCTACGAGCAGTACTTC. Amino acid sequence: CASSVGVSGGVVYEQYF. J is TRBJ2-7 and V is TRBV9; D possibly corresponds to TRBD2 (6 bases). Between the trimmed V and J ends, which lost 0 bases and 3 bases, there was a span of 19 bases. This CDR3 contains 17 residues. Germline V CDR1 and CDR2: SGDLS, YYNGEE.

The chain joins TRBV29-1 to TRBJ1-1, with a weak D call TRBD1 (5 bases). Trimming removed 4 bases from V and 0 bases from J, with 9 bases in between. The CDR3 totals 13 residues. CDR1 and CDR2 from the germline V gene are SQVTM and ANQGSEA. CDR3 coding DNA: TGCAGCGTTGGACAGAGACTGAACACTGAAGCTTTCTTT. Translated: CSVGQRLNTEAFF.

CDR3 sequence reads: CASSLGGSNSPLHF. The CDR3 nucleotides read TGTGCCAGCAGTTTAGGGGGATCCAATTCACCCCTCCACTTT. This chain connects TRBV6-4 to TRBJ1-6; perhaps TRBD1 as D (6 bases). The V gene lost 5 bases and the J gene lost 7 bases, with 12 bases spanning the gap. This CDR3 is built from 14 residues. Germline values: CDR1 MRHNA, CDR2 SNTAGT.